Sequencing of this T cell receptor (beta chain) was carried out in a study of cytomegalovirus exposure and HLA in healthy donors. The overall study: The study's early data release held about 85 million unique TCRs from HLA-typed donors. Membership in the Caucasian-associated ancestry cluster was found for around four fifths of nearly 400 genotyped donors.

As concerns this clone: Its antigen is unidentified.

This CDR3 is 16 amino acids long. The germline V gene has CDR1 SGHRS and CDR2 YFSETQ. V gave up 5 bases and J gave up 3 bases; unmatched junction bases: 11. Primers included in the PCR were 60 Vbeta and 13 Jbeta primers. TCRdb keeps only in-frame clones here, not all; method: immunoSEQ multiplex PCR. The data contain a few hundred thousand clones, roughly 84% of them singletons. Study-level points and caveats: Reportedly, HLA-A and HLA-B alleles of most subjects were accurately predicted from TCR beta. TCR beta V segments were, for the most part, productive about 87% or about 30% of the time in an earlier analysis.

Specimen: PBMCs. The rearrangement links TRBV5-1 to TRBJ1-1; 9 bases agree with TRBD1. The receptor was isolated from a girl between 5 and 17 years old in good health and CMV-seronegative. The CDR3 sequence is CASRFGTGLPDTEAFF. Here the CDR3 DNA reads TGCGCCAGCAGGTTCGGGACAGGGCTGCCGGACACTGAAGCTTTCTTT.